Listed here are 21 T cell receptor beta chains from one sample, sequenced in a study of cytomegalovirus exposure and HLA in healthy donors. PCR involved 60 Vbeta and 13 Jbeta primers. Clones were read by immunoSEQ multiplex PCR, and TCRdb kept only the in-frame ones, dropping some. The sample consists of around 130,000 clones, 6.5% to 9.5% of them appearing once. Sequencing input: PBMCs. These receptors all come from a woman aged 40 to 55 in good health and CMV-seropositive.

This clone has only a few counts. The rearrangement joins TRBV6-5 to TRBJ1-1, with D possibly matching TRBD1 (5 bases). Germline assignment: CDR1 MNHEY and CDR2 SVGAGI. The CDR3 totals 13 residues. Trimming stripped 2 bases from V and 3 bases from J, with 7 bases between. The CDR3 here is CASSYGGDTEAFF. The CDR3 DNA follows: TGTGCCAGCAGTTACGGGGGGGACACTGAAGCTTTCTTT.

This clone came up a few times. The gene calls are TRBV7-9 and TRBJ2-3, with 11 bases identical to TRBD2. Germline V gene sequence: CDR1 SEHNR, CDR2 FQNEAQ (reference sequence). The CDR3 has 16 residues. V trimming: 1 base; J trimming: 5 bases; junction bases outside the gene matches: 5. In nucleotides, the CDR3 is TGTGCCAGCAGCTTAGTAGCGGGGGGGCGGATAGATACGCAGTATTTT. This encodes CASSLVAGGRIDTQYF.

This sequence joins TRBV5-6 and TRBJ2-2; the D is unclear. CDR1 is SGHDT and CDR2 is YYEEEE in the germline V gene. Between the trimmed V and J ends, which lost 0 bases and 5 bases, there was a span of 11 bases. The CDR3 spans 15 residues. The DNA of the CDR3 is TGTGCCAGCAGCTTGGGTCCAGGATCGACCGGGGAGCTGTTTTTT. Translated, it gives CASSLGPGSTGELFF.

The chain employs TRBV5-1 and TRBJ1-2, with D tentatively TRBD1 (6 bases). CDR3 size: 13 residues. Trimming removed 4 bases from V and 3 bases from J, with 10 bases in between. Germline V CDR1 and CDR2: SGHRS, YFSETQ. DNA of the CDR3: TGCGCCAGCAGCCCGGACAGATACTATGGCTACACCTTC. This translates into CASSPDRYYGYTF.

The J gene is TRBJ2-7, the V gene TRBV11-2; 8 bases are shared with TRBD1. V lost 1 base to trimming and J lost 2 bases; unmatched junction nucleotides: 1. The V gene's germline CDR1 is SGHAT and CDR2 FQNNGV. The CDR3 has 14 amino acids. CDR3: CASSLGTGTYEQYF. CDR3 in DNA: TGTGCCAGCAGCTTAGGGACAGGGACCTACGAGCAGTACTTC.

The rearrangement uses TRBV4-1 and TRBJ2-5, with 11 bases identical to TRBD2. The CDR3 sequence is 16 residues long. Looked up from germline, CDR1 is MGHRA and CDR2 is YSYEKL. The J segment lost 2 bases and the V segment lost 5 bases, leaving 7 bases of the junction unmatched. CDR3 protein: CASSASGGPIQETQYF. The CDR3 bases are TGCGCCAGCAGCGCTAGCGGGGGGCCAATACAAGAGACCCAGTACTTC.

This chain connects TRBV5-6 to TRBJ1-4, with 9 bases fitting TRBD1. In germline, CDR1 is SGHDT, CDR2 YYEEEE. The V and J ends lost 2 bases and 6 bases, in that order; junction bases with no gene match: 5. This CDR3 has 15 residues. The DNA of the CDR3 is TGTGCCAGCAGCTTAGAACAGGGGGCTGATGAAAAACTGTTTTTT. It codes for CASSLEQGADEKLFF.

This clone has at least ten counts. CDR3 protein: CASSLQAGLREQYF. The CDR3 region has the DNA TGTGCCAGCAGCTTACAAGCGGGGTTGCGTGAGCAGTACTTC. The V gene is TRBV7-9, the J gene TRBJ2-7, with 7 bases lining up with TRBD2. Trimming took 2 bases from V and 7 from J; bases not matched to a gene: 8. Per germline, CDR1 SEHNR and CDR2 FQNEAQ (reference sequence). The CDR3 is 14 amino acids.

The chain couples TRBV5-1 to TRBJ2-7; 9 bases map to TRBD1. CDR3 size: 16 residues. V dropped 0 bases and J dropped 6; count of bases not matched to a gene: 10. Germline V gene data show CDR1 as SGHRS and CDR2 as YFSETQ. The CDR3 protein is CASSLDTGTGRPEQYF. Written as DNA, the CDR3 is TGCGCCAGCAGCTTGGACACCGGGACAGGGAGGCCCGAGCAGTACTTC. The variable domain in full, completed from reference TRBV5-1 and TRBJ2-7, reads KAGVTQTPRYLIKTRGQQVTLSCSPISGHRSVSWYQQTPGQGLQFLFEYFSETQRNKGNFPGRFSGRQFSNSRSEMNVSTLELGDSALYLCASSLDTGTGRPEQYFGPGTRLTVT.

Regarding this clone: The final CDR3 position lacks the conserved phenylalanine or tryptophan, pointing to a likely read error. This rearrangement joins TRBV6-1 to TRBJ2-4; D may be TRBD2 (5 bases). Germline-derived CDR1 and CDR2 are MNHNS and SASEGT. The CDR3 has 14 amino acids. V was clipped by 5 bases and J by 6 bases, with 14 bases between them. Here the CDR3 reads CASSHNTRGNIQYV. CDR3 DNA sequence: TGTGCCAGCAGTCACAATACCCGGGGAAACATTCAGTACGTC.

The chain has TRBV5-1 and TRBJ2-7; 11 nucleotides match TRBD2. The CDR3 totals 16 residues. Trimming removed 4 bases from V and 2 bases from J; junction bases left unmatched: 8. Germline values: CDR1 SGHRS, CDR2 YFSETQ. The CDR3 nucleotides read TGCGCCAGCAGCACACAGGGGACTAGCGGCCCCTACGAGCAGTACTTC. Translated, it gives CASSTQGTSGPYEQYF.

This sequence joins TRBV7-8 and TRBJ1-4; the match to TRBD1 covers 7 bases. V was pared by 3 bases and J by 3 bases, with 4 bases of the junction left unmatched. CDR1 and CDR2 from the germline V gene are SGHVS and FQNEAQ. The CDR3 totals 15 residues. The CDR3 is CASSFDGTANEKLFF. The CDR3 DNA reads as TGTGCCAGCAGCTTCGACGGGACAGCTAATGAAAAACTGTTTTTT.

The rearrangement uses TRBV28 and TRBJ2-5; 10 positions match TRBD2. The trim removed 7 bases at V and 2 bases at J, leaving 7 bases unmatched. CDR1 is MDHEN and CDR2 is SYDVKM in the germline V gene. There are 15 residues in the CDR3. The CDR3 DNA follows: TGTGCCAGCACCCTGACTAGCGGGCAGCAAGAGACCCAGTACTTC. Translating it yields CASTLTSGQQETQYF.

The CDR3 here is CASRYPLRTGVETQYF. The CDR3 DNA is TGTGCCAGCAGATACCCACTTCGGACAGGGGTAGAGACCCAGTACTTC. This rearrangement joins TRBV2 to TRBJ2-5, with 9 bases identical to TRBD1. The CDR3 length is 16 residues. Germline V gives CDR1 SNHLY, CDR2 FYNNEI. The V and J ends lost 6 bases and 4 bases, in that order; junction bases with no gene match: 12.

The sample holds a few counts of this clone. In nucleotides, the CDR3 is TGCGCCAGCAGCTCCGGGACACCAAGAGTAGCAACTAATGAAAAACTGTTTTTT. Its protein product is CASSSGTPRVATNEKLFF. The chain links TRBV5-1 to TRBJ1-4; D is possibly TRBD1 (6 bases). The V end lost 3 bases, the J end lost 0 bases, and 18 bases lay between the germline ends. Germline CDR1 and CDR2: SGHRS and YFSETQ. CDR3 length: 18 residues.

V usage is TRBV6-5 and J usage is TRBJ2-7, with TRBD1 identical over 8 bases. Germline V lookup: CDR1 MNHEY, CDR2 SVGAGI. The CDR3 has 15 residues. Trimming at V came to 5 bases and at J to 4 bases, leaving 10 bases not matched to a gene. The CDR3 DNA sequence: TGTGCCAGCAGTATCCAACAGGGGGATGCTTACGAGCAGTACTTC. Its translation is CASSIQQGDAYEQYF.

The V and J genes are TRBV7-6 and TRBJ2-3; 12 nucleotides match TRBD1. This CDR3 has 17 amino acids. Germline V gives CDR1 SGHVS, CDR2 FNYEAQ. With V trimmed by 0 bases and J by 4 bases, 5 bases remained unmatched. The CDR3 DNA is TGTGCCAGCAGCTTAGCGGGGGGACAGGGGGCTGCAGATACGCAGTATTTT. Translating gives CASSLAGGQGAADTQYF.

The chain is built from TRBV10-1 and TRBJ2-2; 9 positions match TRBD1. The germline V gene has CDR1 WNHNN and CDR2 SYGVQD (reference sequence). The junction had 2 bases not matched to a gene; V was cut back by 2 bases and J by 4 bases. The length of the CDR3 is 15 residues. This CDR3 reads CASSETGGLTGELFF. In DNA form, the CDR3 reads TGCGCCAGCAGTGAGACAGGGGGCCTCACCGGGGAGCTGTTTTTT.

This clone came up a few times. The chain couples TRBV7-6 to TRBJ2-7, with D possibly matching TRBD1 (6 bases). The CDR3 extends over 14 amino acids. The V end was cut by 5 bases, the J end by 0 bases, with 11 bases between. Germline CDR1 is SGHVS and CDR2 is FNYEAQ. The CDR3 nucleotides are TGTGCCAGCAGCGACCGGGACACCTCCTACGAGCAGTACTTC. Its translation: CASSDRDTSYEQYF. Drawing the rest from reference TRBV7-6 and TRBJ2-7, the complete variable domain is GAGVSQSPRYKVTKRGQDVALRCDPISGHVSLYWYRQALGQGPEFLTYFNYEAQQDKSGLPNDRFSAERPEGSISTLTIQRTEQRDSAMYRCASSDRDTSYEQYFGPGTRLTVT.

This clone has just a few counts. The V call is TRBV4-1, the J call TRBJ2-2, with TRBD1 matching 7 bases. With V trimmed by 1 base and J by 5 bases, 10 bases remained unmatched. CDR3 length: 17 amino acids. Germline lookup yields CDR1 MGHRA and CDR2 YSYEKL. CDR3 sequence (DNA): TGCGCCAGCAGCCAAGTGGGTACAGGGGATCTAACCGGGGAGCTGTTTTTT. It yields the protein CASSQVGTGDLTGELFF.

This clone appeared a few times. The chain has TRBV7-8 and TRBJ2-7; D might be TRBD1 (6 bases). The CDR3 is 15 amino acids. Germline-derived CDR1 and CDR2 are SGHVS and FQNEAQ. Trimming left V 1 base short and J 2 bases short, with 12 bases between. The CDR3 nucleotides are TGTGCCAGCAGCTTAGTTCAGGGGACCCCCTACGAGCAGTACTTC. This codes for CASSLVQGTPYEQYF.